This T cell receptor (beta chain) was found in a study of T-cell reconstitution after alpha-beta-depleted transplantation in children. Unique molecular identifiers were incorporated during preparation of the TCRbeta library. TCRdb reanalysed the PCR reads using MiXCR and keeps one entry per CDR3 protein. Found here are fewer than 500,000 distinct CDR3 sequences, 43% of them singletons; the top ten hold 27%. This clonotype showed up many times. The antigen is undetermined. At one of its ends the junction is not consistent with the germline gene, which may arise from a read error. CDR1 is SGHRS, CDR2 YFSETQ, per germline. The CDR3 length is 14 residues. Findings of the study overall: One year after transplant, T-cell counts and diversity came mostly from newly produced T cells. Surviving thymic progenitors and recipient T cells were the source of high TCRbeta diversity at day 60 in some patients. Several hundred expanded graft clones reportedly were the source of alpha-beta T cells about two months after transplant.

The source of this sequence is a girl under 10 years old with aplastic anemia, due to receive a stem cell transplant. V gene TRBV5-1 combines with J gene TRBJ2-6; D is ambiguous. Sequencing used PBMCs, obtained before TCRalphabeta/CD19-depleted stem cell transplant. The DNA for the CDR3 is TGTGCCAGCAGCTTGGACTCTGGGGCCAACGTCCTGACTTTC. Protein: CASSLDSGANVLTF.